This T cell receptor beta chain was recorded in a study of T cells in Graves' hyperthyroidism and ophthalmopathy. Study-wide results and limits: Stable hyperthyroidism and ophthalmopathy were separated using 13 V-J signatures. The model's output predicted ophthalmopathy at a median of around 7 months prior to onset.

Stable hyperthyroidism: no ophthalmopathy progression over 18 months of follow-up. The J segment lost 4 bases and the V segment lost 1 base, leaving 8 bases of the junction unmatched. The V gene's germline CDR1 is LGHDT and CDR2 YNNKEL (reference sequence). This CDR3 contains 17 residues. This clonotype has a handful of counts. The antigen is undetermined. RNA transcripts gave rise to amplified TCR beta CDR3 regions. TCR CDR3 regions were first amplified by RT-PCR with HTBI primers. TCRdb redid the calling of the multiplex PCR reads with MiXCR, one entry per CDR3 protein. The sample shows roughly 720,000 distinct CDR3 sequences, around 15% of them seen only once.

The chain carries TRBV3-1 and TRBJ2-1; 9 bases match TRBD2. This clonotype originated in a man aged 45-60 years with Graves' hyperthyroidism. The sequencing sample was made of blood. The DNA for the CDR3 is TGTGCCAGCAGCCAAGGGGGCGCGGGAGGGCCTTACAATGAGCAGTTCTTC. This codes for CASSQGGAGGPYNEQFF.